The 10 T cell receptor beta chains listed next were all sequenced from one sample in a study of blood T cell repertoires in COVID-19. Clones were sequenced by immunoSEQ multiplex PCR, and TCRdb holds only the in-frame ones, with some missing. The data show about 310,000 clones, roughly 89% seen once. Sequenced sample: PBMCs or T cells enriched from blood (not recorded which). The receptor set was obtained from a woman aged 18-29 years who had recovered from COVID-19.

This rearrangement joins TRBV7-2 to TRBJ2-7; 8 bases are shared with TRBD1. Trimming took 8 bases from V and 2 from J; bases not matched to a gene: 8. The germline CDR1 and CDR2 sequences are SGHTA and FQGNSA. CDR3 length equals 14 residues. CDR3 protein: CASLRGTGAYEQYF. Here the CDR3 DNA reads TGTGCCAGCCTGAGAGGGACAGGTGCCTACGAGCAGTACTTC.

The chain couples TRBV4-1 to TRBJ2-7; tentatively, D is TRBD2 (5 bases). The V and J ends lost 3 bases and 1 base respectively, with 13 bases between them. The CDR3 has 15 residues. Germline V CDR1 and CDR2: MGHRA, YSYEKL. The CDR3 DNA reads TGCGCCAGCAGCCAGGGAGACGTCGGGTCCTACGAGCAGTACTTC. Protein sequence: CASSQGDVGSYEQYF.

V gene TRBV9 combines with J gene TRBJ2-1; D may be TRBD1 (6 bases). V lost 4 bases to trimming and J lost 3 bases, with 17 bases between them. Germline CDR1 reads SGDLS; CDR2 reads YYNGEE. The CDR3 extends over 16 amino acids. CDR3 sequence: CASSPRTGTSYNEQFF. CDR3 nucleotides: TGTGCCAGCAGCCCCCGAACAGGGACGAGCTACAATGAGCAGTTCTTC. Combining the CDR3 with reference TRBV9 and TRBJ2-1 gives the whole variable domain DSGVTQTPKHLITATGQRVTLRCSPRSGDLSVYWYQQSLDQGLQFLIQYYNGEERAKGNILERFSAQQFPDLHSELNLSSLELGDSALYFCASSPRTGTSYNEQFFGPGTRLTVL.

The chain uses TRBV5-1 and TRBJ1-3; a weak D match, TRBD1 (5 bases). The CDR3 is made up of 15 amino acids. Germline assignment: CDR1 SGHRS and CDR2 YFSETQ. V was pared by 2 bases and J by 0 bases, with 9 bases between. The CDR3 reads CASSFSGNSGNTIYF. CDR3 sequence (DNA): TGCGCCAGCAGCTTTTCAGGGAACTCTGGAAACACCATATATTTT. The variable domain in full, with the rest retrieved from reference TRBV5-1 and TRBJ1-3, is KAGVTQTPRYLIKTRGQQVTLSCSPISGHRSVSWYQQTPGQGLQFLFEYFSETQRNKGNFPGRFSGRQFSNSRSEMNVSTLELGDSALYLCASSFSGNSGNTIYFGEGSWLTVV.

For the CDR3, the DNA is TGTGCCAGCAGCCGTACGGCGGGGAACACTGAAGCTTTCTTT. Protein sequence: CASSRTAGNTEAFF. The chain recombines TRBV3-1 (or the pseudogene TRBV3-2) with TRBJ1-1; D call uncertain. The CDR3 is made up of 14 amino acids. V was trimmed by 4 bases and J by 1 base, leaving 10 bases between them. Germline V gene data show CDR1 as LGHDT and CDR2 as YNNKEL (reference sequence).

The chain recombines TRBV7-9 with TRBJ1-3, with D uncertain. Per the germline V gene, CDR1 is SEHNR and CDR2 is FQNEAQ (reference sequence). Trimming stripped 0 bases from V and 4 bases from J, with 4 bases between. The CDR3 totals 13 residues. For the CDR3, the DNA is TGTGCCAGCAGCTTAGCGCTAGGAAACACCATATATTTT. This codes for CASSLALGNTIYF.

This rearrangement joins TRBV7-2 to TRBJ1-2; TRBD1 matches at 8 bases. Germline values: CDR1 SGHTA, CDR2 FQGNSA. Trimming at V came to 1 base and at J to 11 bases, leaving 6 bases not matched to a gene. This CDR3 region has 13 residues. The CDR3 bases are TGTGCCAGCAGCTTAGGTGCGGACAGGGATTACACCTTC. Translated, it gives CASSLGADRDYTF.

The rearrangement uses TRBV14 and TRBJ1-6; D call uncertain. V was pared by 4 bases and J by 8 bases, with 9 bases between. The CDR3 is made up of 13 amino acids. Germline V CDR1 and CDR2: SGHDN, FVKESK. Here the CDR3 reads CASSPLLHSPLHF. The CDR3, as DNA: TGTGCCAGCAGCCCCCTACTCCATTCACCCCTCCACTTT.

This clone was seen just once. The V call is TRBV6-5, the J call TRBJ1-1; no reliable D call. The CDR3 is 14 amino acids. The germline V gene has CDR1 MNHEY and CDR2 SVGAGI. V was cut by 7 bases and J by 4 bases, with 16 bases left in between. The CDR3 DNA sequence: TGTGCCAGCACCTTGACCCCGAGGAGCACTGAAGCTTTCTTT. Translating gives CASTLTPRSTEAFF.

The rearrangement joins TRBV6-2 or TRBV6-3 to TRBJ2-7, with D perhaps TRBD2 (5 bases). CDR3 length: 14 residues. The V end lost 0 bases, the J end lost 6 bases, and 12 bases lay between the germline ends. Germline V gene sequence: CDR1 MNHEY, CDR2 SVGEGT. The DNA for the CDR3 is TGTGCCAGCAGTTACTCTTTGCTGGCGGGCGAGCAGTACTTC. Encoded protein: CASSYSLLAGEQYF.